This TCR beta chain came from a study of blood T cell repertoires in COVID-19. About the research overall: The study drew acute and convalescent COVID-19 samples from the United States, Italy and Spain. T cells, B-cell-depleted T cells, or PBMCs provided the cDNA or gDNA that served as material.

Original processing notes: Amplification from reference gene primers served as the basis for estimated nucleated cell counts. TCRdb's table, derived via immunoSEQ multiplex PCR, lists solely in-frame clones and lacks some. That table supplies the V and J calls and clone size; D and trimming were determined from the DNA. This table holds around 130,000 clones, around 78% found once. This CDR3 spans 14 amino acids. After removal of 8 bases from V and 6 bases from J, the junction contained 10 bases not matched to a gene. Germline lookup yields CDR1 MNHNY and CDR2 SVGAGI (reference sequence). Input material: peripheral blood. The clonotype comes from a human donor in a cohort sampled during active COVID-19. The chain links TRBV6-6 to TRBJ2-3, with 8 nucleotides matching TRBD1. CDR3 amino acids: CASGRPGGLDTQYF. DNA for the CDR3: TGTGCCAGCGGAAGACCAGGGGGCTTGGATACGCAGTATTTT.